This TCR beta chain stems from a study of response to subunit inactivated influenza vaccine. Study observations and caveats: New T cells are recruited in small numbers by each seasonal influenza vaccination, according to the authors' suggestion.

This clonotype was seen a handful of times. Antigen unknown. Via MiXCR, TCRdb re-called the RT-PCR reads, giving one row per CDR3 protein. The profile shows roughly 500,000 distinct CDR3 sequences, more than 15% of them singletons. J was trimmed by 7 bases and V by 6 bases; bases with no gene match: 11. Germline V gives CDR1 DFQATT, CDR2 SNEGSKA (reference sequence). This CDR3 region has 14 residues. Sequencing was performed on CD4+ T cells sorted from PBMCs, taken approximately 25 months after vaccination. The chain combines TRBV20-1 with TRBJ2-2; 7 bases align to TRBD1. This clonotype was sampled from a man aged 45 to 70 who received an inactivated influenza vaccine. This chain's CDR3 is CSANRGQSVGELFF. CDR3 bases: TGCAGTGCCAACCGGGGACAGTCGGTCGGGGAGCTGTTTTTT.